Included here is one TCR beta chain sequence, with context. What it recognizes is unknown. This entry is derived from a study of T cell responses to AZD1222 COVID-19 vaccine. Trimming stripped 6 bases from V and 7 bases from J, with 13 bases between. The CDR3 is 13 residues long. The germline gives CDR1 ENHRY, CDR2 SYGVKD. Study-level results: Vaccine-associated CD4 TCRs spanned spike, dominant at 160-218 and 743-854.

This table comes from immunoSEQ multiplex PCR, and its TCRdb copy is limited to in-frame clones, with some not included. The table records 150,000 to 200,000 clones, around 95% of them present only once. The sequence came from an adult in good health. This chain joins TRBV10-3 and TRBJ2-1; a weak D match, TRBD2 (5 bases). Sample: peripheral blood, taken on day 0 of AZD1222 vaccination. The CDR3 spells CAISGIRGNEQFF. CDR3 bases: TGTGCCATCAGCGGGATAAGAGGAAATGAGCAGTTCTTC.